Listed here is a single T cell receptor beta chain. These data come from a study of blood T cell repertoires in COVID-19. Looking at the study overall: COVID-19 samples, acute and convalescent, were from the United States, Italy and Spain. The cDNA or gDNA used as material had been derived from T cells, B-cell-depleted T cells, or PBMCs.

The authors' processing: Amplification of reference gene primers was used by the study to estimate nucleated cell counts. Clones were read by immunoSEQ multiplex PCR, and TCRdb kept only the in-frame ones, dropping some. V and J calls and clone size are copied from that table; D and trimming were computed from the DNA. The table shows roughly 140,000 clones, with approximately 80% occurring only once. Sample: peripheral blood. The TCR was taken from a man in his sixties with active or convalescent COVID-19.

The CDR3 nucleotides are TGTGCCAGCAGCCCGACCCGCGGGACAGGGGGCGGGGGACTGTTTTTT. Amino acid sequence: CASSPTRGTGGGGLFF. V usage is TRBV7-9 and J usage is TRBJ1-4; 12 positions match TRBD1. Losses at the gene ends were 5 bases for V and 13 bases for J; bases not matched to a gene: 14. Per germline, CDR1 SEHNR and CDR2 FQNEAQ (reference sequence). The length of the CDR3 is 16 residues.